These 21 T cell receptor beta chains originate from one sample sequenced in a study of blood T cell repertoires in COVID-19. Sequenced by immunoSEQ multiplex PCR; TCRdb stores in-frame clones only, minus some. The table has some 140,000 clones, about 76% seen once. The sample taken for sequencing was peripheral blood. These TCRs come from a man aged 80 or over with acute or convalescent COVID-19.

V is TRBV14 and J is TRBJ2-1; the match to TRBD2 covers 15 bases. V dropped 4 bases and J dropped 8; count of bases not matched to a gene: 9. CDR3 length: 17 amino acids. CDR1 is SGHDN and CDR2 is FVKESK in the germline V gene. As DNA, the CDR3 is TGTGCCAGCAGCCGACGGGGACTAGCGGGGGGTGGCGATGAGCAGTTCTTC. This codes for CASSRRGLAGGGDEQFF.

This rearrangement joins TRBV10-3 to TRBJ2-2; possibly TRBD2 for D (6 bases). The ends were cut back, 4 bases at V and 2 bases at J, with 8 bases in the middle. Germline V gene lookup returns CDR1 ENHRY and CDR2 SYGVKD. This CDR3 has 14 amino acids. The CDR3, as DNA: TGTGCCATCAGTGGGAGGGAAAACACCGGGGAGCTGTTTTTT. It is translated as CAISGRENTGELFF.

The CDR3 coding sequence is TGTGCCAGCAGCTTTCTCCGCAATCAGCCCCAGCATTTT. Its protein is CASSFLRNQPQHF. V gene TRBV7-2 combines with J gene TRBJ1-5; D is uncertain. Germline CDR1 and CDR2: SGHTA and FQGNSA. Trimming took off 3 bases at V and 2 bases at J, with 5 bases between the two ends. CDR3 size: 13 residues.

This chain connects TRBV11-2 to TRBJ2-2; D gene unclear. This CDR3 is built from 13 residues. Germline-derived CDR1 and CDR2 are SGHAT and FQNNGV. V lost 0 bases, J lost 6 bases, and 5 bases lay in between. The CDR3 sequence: CASSLERSGELFF. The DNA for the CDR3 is TGTGCCAGCAGCTTAGAGAGGTCCGGGGAGCTGTTTTTT.

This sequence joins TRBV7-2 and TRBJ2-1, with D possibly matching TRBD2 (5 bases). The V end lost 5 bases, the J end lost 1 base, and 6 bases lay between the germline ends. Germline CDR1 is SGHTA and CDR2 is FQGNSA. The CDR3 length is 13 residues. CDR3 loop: CASSPGSYNEQFF. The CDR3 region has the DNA TGTGCCAGCAGCCCGGGATCCTACAATGAGCAGTTCTTC.

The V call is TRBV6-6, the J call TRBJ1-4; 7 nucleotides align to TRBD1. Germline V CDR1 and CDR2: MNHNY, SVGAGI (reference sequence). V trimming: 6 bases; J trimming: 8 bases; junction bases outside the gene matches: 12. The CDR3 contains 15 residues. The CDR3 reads CASSPSDRVGEKLFF. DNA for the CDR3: TGTGCCAGCAGCCCCTCCGACAGGGTAGGGGAAAAACTGTTTTTT.

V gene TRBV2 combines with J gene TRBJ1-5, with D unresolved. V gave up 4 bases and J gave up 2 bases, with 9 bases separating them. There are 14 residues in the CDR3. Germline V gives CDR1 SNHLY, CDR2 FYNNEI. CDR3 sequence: CASSAYGGNQPQHF. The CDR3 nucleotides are TGTGCCAGCAGTGCTTACGGGGGCAATCAGCCCCAGCATTTT.

CDR3 coding DNA: TGTGCCACCAGCAGAGATAAAGAGACCCAGTACTTC. It translates to CATSRDKETQYF. The chain employs TRBV15 and TRBJ2-5; D not resolved. Trimming left V 0 bases short and J 3 bases short, with 2 bases between. From germline, CDR1 is LNHNV and CDR2 YYDKDF (reference sequence). CDR3 length equals 12 residues.

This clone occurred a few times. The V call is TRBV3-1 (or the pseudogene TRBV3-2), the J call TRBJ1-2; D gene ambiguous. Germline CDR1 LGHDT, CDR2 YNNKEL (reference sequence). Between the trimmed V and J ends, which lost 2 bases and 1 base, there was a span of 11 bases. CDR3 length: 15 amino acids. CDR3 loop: CASSQQVSYNYGYTF. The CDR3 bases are TGTGCCAGCAGCCAACAGGTTTCTTATAACTATGGCTACACCTTC.

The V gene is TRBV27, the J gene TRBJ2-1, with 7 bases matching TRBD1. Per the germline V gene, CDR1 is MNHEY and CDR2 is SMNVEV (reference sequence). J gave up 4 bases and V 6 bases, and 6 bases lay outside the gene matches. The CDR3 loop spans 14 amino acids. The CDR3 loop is CASRAGTAYNEQFF. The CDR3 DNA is TGTGCCAGCAGAGCCGGGACAGCATACAATGAGCAGTTCTTC.

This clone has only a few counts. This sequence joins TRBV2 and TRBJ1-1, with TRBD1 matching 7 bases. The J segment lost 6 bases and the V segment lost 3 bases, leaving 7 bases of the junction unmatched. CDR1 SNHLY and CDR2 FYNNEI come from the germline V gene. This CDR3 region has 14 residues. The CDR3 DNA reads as TGTGCCAGCAGTGACTTACAGGGGTCGGCTGAAGCTTTCTTT. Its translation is CASSDLQGSAEAFF.

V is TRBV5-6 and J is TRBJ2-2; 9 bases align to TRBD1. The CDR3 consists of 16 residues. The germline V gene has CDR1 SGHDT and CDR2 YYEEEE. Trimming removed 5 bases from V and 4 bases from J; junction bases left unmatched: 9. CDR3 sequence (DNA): TGTGCCAGCAGACGCTCTACAGGGGGCGTCACCGGGGAGCTGTTTTTT. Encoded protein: CASRRSTGGVTGELFF.

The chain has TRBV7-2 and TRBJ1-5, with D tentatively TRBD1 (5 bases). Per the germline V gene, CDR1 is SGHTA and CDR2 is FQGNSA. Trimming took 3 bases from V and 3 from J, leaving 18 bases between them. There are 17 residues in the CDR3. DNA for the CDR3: TGTGCCAGCAGCTTGTTCTTGGGGGGATCTCTCAATCAGCCCCAGCATTTT. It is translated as CASSLFLGGSLNQPQHF. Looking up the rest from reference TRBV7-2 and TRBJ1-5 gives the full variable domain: GAGVSQSPSNKVTEKGKDVELRCDPISGHTALYWYRQSLGQGLEFLIYFQGNSAPDKSGLPSDRFSAERTGGSVSTLTIQRTQQEDSAVYLCASSLFLGGSLNQPQHFGDGTRLSIL.

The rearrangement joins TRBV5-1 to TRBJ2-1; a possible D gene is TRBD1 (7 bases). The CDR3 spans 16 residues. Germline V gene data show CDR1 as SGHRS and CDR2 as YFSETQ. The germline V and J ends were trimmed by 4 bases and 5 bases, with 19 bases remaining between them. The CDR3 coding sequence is TGCGCCAGCAGCAAGGGGGCAGGGGGGTCGAACAATGAGCAGTTCTTC. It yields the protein CASSKGAGGSNNEQFF.

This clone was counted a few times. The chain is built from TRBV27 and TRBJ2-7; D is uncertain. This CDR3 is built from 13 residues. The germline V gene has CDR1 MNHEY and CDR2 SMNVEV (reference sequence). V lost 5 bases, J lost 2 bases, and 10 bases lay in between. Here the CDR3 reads CASSLTETYEQYF. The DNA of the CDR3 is TGTGCCAGCAGTCTAACAGAGACCTACGAGCAGTACTTC.

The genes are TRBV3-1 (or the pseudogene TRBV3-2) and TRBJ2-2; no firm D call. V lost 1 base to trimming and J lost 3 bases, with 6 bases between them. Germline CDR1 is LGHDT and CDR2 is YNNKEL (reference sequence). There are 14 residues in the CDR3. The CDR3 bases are TGTGCCAGCAGCCAAGGAGCATACACCGGGGAGCTGTTTTTT. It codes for CASSQGAYTGELFF.

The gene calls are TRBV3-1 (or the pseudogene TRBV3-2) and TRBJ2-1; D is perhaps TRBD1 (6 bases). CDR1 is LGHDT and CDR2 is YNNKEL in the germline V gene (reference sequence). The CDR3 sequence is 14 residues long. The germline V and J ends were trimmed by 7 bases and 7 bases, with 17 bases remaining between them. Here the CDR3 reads CASTHQGMQNEQFF. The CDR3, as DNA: TGTGCCAGCACCCACCAGGGGATGCAAAATGAGCAGTTCTTC.

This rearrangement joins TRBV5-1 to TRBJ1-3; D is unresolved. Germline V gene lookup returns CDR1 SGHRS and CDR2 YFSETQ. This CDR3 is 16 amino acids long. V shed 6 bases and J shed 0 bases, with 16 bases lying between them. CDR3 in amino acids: CASTSGRATSGNTIYF. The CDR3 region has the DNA TGCGCCAGCACCTCGGGGAGGGCCACCTCTGGAAACACCATATATTTT.

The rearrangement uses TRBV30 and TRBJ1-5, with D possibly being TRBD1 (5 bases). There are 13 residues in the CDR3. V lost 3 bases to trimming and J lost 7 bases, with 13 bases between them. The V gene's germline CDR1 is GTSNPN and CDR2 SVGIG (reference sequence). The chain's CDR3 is CAWSTGRYQPQHF. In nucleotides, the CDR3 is TGTGCCTGGAGCACAGGCCGATACCAGCCCCAGCATTTT.

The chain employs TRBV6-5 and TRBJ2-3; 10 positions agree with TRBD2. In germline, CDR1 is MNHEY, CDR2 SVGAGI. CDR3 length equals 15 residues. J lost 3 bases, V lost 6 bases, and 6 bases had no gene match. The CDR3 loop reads CASSKRGGLTDTQYF. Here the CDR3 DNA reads TGTGCCAGCAGCAAGCGGGGGGGCTTGACAGATACGCAGTATTTT.

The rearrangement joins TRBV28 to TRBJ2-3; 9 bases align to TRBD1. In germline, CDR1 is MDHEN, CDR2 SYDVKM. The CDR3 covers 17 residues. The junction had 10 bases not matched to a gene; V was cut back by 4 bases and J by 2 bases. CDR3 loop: CASSSRIQGAITDTQYF. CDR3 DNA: TGTGCCAGCAGTTCCCGGATACAGGGGGCGATCACAGATACGCAGTATTTT.